This entry lists 14 T cell receptor beta chains sequenced from one sample in a study of cytomegalovirus exposure and HLA in healthy donors. Vbeta (60) and Jbeta (13) primers were used in the PCR. Profiling relied on immunoSEQ multiplex PCR, and the TCRdb table lists in-frame clones only, not all of them. This sample has 140,000 to 150,000 clones; around 82% occur once, and the top ten carry about 2.2%. The specimen sequenced was PBMCs. These receptors were collected from a young woman in good health and CMV-seropositive.

The CDR3 here is CASDSPGQGSDEQYF. In DNA, the CDR3 is TGTGCCAGCGACTCCCCGGGACAGGGTTCCGACGAGCAGTACTTC. This chain links TRBV5-6 with TRBJ2-7; 9 bases agree with TRBD1. The CDR3 has 15 residues. Germline V CDR1 and CDR2: SGHDT, YYEEEE. V gave up 7 bases and J gave up 5 bases; unmatched junction bases: 13. Filled out from reference TRBV5-6 and TRBJ2-7, the complete variable domain reads DAGVTQSPTHLIKTRGQQVTLRCSPKSGHDTVSWYQQALGQGPQFIFQYYEEEERQRGNFPDRFSGHQFPNYSSELNVNALLLGDSALYLCASDSPGQGSDEQYFGPGTRLTVT.

To note about this clone: The sample contains more than one DNA sequence encoding this CDR3. J is TRBJ2-7 and V is TRBV7-6, with TRBD1 matching 8 bases. V shed 5 bases and J 3 bases; nucleotides not matched to a gene: 3. The CDR3 consists of 13 residues. Germline V gene sequence: CDR1 SGHVS, CDR2 FNYEAQ. The CDR3 nucleotides read TGTGCCAGCAGCCCAGGACAGGGCTACGAGCAGTACTTC. Its translation is CASSPGQGYEQYF.

V is TRBV11-3 and J is TRBJ2-3, with a weak D call TRBD1 (6 bases). From germline, CDR1 is SGHNT and CDR2 YENEEA. Trimming took 5 bases from V and 2 from J, leaving 14 bases between them. The CDR3 totals 15 residues. DNA of the CDR3: TGTGCCAGCAGCCCACAGGGCGTTACCACAGATACGCAGTATTTT. Translating it yields CASSPQGVTTDTQYF.

The chain is built from TRBV7-8 and TRBJ2-7; the D gene is possibly TRBD1 (5 bases). V lost 1 base, J lost 2 bases, and 9 bases lay in between. Germline-derived CDR1 and CDR2 are SGHVS and FQNEAQ. The CDR3 is 14 amino acids. The CDR3 nucleotides read TGTGCCAGCAGCTTAGATACAGGTCCCTACGAGCAGTACTTC. This codes for CASSLDTGPYEQYF.

This clone was seen once. The chain recombines TRBV4-1 with TRBJ1-1, with TRBD1 identical over 11 bases. Per germline, CDR1 MGHRA and CDR2 YSYEKL. CDR3 length: 16 residues. Losses at the gene ends were 5 bases for V and 4 bases for J; bases not matched to a gene: 9. The CDR3 DNA reads TGCGCCAGCAGCGGACAGGGGGCGGAGGGGAGCACTGAAGCTTTCTTT. Encoded protein: CASSGQGAEGSTEAFF.

V and J are TRBV5-4 and TRBJ1-1; perhaps TRBD1 as D (6 bases). V was trimmed by 4 bases and J by 5 bases, leaving 18 bases between them. Germline assignment: CDR1 SGHNT and CDR2 YYREEE (reference sequence). This CDR3 is 15 amino acids long. The CDR3 region has the DNA TGTGCCAGCAGCCCCCAAGGGGGGGAGGAGACTGAAGCTTTCTTT. Translation: CASSPQGGEETEAFF.

The chain links TRBV5-6 to TRBJ2-7; TRBD2 aligns across 7 bases. The V segment lost 4 bases and the J segment 0 bases; nucleotides outside the gene matches: 7. Germline CDR1 SGHDT, CDR2 YYEEEE. This CDR3 comprises 15 residues. In DNA, the CDR3 is TGTGCCAGCAGCAGCAGAGGCGGGGGCTCCTACGAGCAGTACTTC. Protein sequence: CASSSRGGGSYEQYF.

The chain uses TRBV28 and TRBJ2-7; D not resolved. The germline CDR1 and CDR2 sequences are MDHEN and SYDVKM. Trimming pared 6 bases from V and 1 base from J, leaving 4 bases between. CDR3 size: 11 residues. The DNA of the CDR3 is TGTGCCAGCAGCCGTTCCTACGAGCAGTACTTC. It encodes CASSRSYEQYF. The full variable domain, rest sourced from reference TRBV28 and TRBJ2-7, is DVKVTQSSRYLVKRTGEKVFLECVQDMDHENMFWYRQDPGLGLRLIYFSYDVKMKEKGDIPEGYSVSREKKERFSLILESASTNQTSMYLCASSRSYEQYFGPGTRLTVT.

The V call is TRBV10-2, the J call TRBJ1-4; 8 nucleotides line up with TRBD1. V trimming: 3 bases; J trimming: 1 base; junction bases outside the gene matches: 7. CDR3 length: 17 residues. Germline V gene sequence: CDR1 WSHSY, CDR2 SAAADI. Written as DNA, the CDR3 is TGCGCCAGCAGTGACAGGGGGCTAGGACTAACTAATGAAAAACTGTTTTTT. Translating gives CASSDRGLGLTNEKLFF.

V usage is TRBV6-5 and J usage is TRBJ2-7, with 9 bases lining up with TRBD1. The J segment lost 3 bases and the V segment lost 7 bases, leaving 7 bases of the junction unmatched. The CDR3 has 14 residues. Germline lookup yields CDR1 MNHEY and CDR2 SVGAGI. The CDR3, as DNA: TGTGCCAGCACGGGGACAGGGCGCTTCTACGAGCAGTACTTC. This codes for CASTGTGRFYEQYF.

The rearrangement links TRBV5-5 to TRBJ1-2; 9 nucleotides line up with TRBD1. Germline loops: CDR1 SGHKS, CDR2 YYEKEE (reference sequence). The CDR3 is made up of 14 amino acids. V dropped 4 bases and J dropped 0; count of bases not matched to a gene: 1. DNA of the CDR3: TGTGCCAGCAGCCGGACAGGGGCTAACTATGGCTACACCTTC. Translating gives CASSRTGANYGYTF.

This chain uses TRBV27 with TRBJ2-7; 8 bases line up with TRBD1. The germline V gene encodes CDR1 MNHEY and CDR2 SMNVEV (reference sequence). Trimming removed 0 bases from V and 3 bases from J; junction bases left unmatched: 1. This CDR3 is built from 14 residues. CDR3 DNA sequence: TGTGCCAGCAGTTTATCAACAGGGGGCTACGAGCAGTACTTC. Protein: CASSLSTGGYEQYF.

The chain employs TRBV2 and TRBJ1-6, with a possible D match to TRBD1 (5 bases). Trimming took 10 bases from V and 0 from J, leaving 13 bases between them. There are 15 residues in the CDR3. Germline values: CDR1 SNHLY, CDR2 FYNNEI. Here the CDR3 DNA reads TGTGCCACCCGGGCAGACAGCTCCTATAATTCACCCCTCCACTTT. Encoded protein: CATRADSSYNSPLHF.

V and J are TRBV6-1 and TRBJ1-2; TRBD1 matches at 10 bases. The CDR3 contains 13 residues. J lost 5 bases, V lost 7 bases, and 4 bases had no gene match. Germline loops: CDR1 MNHNS, CDR2 SASEGT. The CDR3 coding sequence is TGTGCCAGCACTCCGGGACAGGGGTATGGCTACACCTTC. Translated, it gives CASTPGQGYGYTF.